Given below is one T cell receptor beta chain in context. The entry originates in a study of blood T cell repertoires in COVID-19. Study context: Samples of COVID-19 (acute and convalescent) were obtained from the United States, Italy and Spain. From T cells, B-cell-depleted T cells, or PBMCs came the material, which was cDNA or gDNA.

Original processing methods: Estimates of nucleated cell counts were drawn from the amplification of reference gene primers. TCRdb's copy holds only in-frame clones and misses some; the assay was immunoSEQ multiplex PCR. Clone size and V and J calls were adopted from that table, with D and trimming inferred from the DNA. The sample lists tens of thousands of clones, 65% to 85% occurring once. Germline lookup yields CDR1 SGHTA and CDR2 FQGNSA. Trimming took 5 bases from V and 1 from J, leaving 11 bases between them. The CDR3 runs 15 residues. The rearrangement uses TRBV7-2 and TRBJ2-2; tentatively, D is TRBD2 (5 bases). Material for sequencing was peripheral blood. This sequence originates from a woman aged 60-75 years with acute or convalescent COVID-19. The CDR3 is CASSPRTGNTGELFF. As DNA, the CDR3 is TGTGCCAGCAGCCCGAGGACTGGGAACACCGGGGAGCTGTTTTTT.